This T cell receptor (beta chain) was obtained from a study of blood T cell repertoires in COVID-19. As for the study in general: Sites across the United States, Italy and Spain contributed samples from acute and convalescent COVID-19. T cells, B-cell-depleted T cells, or PBMCs provided the cDNA or gDNA that served as material.

Original handling: Nucleated cell number was recorded as an estimate derived from reference gene primer amplification. Repertoires were generated with immunoSEQ multiplex PCR, while TCRdb's copy carries only in-frame clones and drops some. V and J calls and clone size are those listed in that table; D and trimming were worked out from the DNA. This table holds tens of thousands of clones, roughly 90% found once. The CDR3 covers 17 residues. Germline V gene lookup returns CDR1 SGHAT and CDR2 FQNNGV. J was trimmed by 1 base and V by 5 bases; bases with no gene match: 6. The V call is TRBV11-2, the J call TRBJ2-1; 12 nucleotides agree with TRBD2. This receptor was identified in a woman aged 45-65 years with acute or convalescent COVID-19. Material for sequencing was peripheral blood. The CDR3 DNA reads TGTGCCAGCAGCGCGACTAGCGGGAGCCGTTCCTACAATGAGCAGTTCTTC. Residues: CASSATSGSRSYNEQFF.